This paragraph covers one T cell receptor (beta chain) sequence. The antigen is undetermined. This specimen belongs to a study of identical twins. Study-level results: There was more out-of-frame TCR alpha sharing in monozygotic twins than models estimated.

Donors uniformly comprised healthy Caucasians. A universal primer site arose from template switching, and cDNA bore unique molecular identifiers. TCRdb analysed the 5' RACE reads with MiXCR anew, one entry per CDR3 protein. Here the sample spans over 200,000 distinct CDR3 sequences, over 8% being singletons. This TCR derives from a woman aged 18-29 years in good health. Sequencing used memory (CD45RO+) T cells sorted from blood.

The CDR3 sequence is CASSSSTFGNTEAFF. In nucleotides, the CDR3 is TGTGCCAGCAGCTCCAGTACTTTTGGGAACACTGAAGCTTTCTTT. This chain links TRBV7-9 with TRBJ1-1; D gene uncertain. Germline values: CDR1 SEHNR, CDR2 FQNEAQ (reference sequence). The V end lost 4 bases, the J end lost 1 base, and 13 bases lay between the germline ends. This CDR3 has 15 amino acids.